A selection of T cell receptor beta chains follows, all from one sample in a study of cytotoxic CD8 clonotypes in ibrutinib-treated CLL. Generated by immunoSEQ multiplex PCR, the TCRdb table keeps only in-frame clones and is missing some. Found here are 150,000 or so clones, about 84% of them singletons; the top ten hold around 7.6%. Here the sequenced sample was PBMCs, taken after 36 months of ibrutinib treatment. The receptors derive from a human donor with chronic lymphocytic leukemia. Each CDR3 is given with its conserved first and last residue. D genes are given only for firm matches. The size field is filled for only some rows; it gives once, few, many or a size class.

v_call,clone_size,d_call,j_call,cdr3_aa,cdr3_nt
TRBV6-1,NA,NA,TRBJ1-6,CASGRELGSPLHF,TGTGCCAGCGGGAGGGAACTAGGCTCACCCCTCCACTTT
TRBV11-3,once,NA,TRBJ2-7,CASSLGGDTTYEQYF,TGTGCCAGCAGCTTAGGCGGGGACACTACCTACGAGCAGTACTTC
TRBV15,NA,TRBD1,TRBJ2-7,CATSRAGTGREQYF,TGTGCCACCAGCAGAGCCGGGACAGGGCGCGAGCAGTACTTC
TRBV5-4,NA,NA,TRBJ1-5,CATGSRDQPQHF,TGTGCCACCGGAAGTAGGGATCAGCCCCAGCATTTT
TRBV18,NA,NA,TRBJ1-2,CASSLSSNYGYTF,TGTGCCAGCTCACTCAGCTCTAACTATGGCTACACCTTC
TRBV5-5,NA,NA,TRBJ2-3,CASSLGDTQYF,TGTGCCAGCAGCTTGGGAGATACGCAGTATTTT
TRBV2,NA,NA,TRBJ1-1,CASRGPSNTEAFF,TGTGCCAGCCGAGGGCCTTCGAACACTGAAGCTTTCTTT
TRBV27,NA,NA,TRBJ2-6,CASSRSGANVLTF,TGTGCCAGCTCGAGGTCTGGGGCCAACGTCCTGACTTTC
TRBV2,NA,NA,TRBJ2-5,CASRTGTNVGTQYF,TGTGCCAGCAGAACCGGGACAAACGTAGGGACCCAGTACTTC
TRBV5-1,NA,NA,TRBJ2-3,CASSPGTARGEGTGTQYF,TGCGCCAGCAGCCCAGGGACAGCTCGAGGGGAGGGCACAGGTACGCAGTATTTT
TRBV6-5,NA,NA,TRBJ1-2,CASSYRSGGYGYTF,TGTGCCAGCAGTTACCGATCCGGGGGCTATGGCTACACCTTC
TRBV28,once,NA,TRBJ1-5,CASSLFGLGNQPQHF,TGTGCCAGCAGTTTATTTGGTTTGGGGAATCAGCCCCAGCATTTT
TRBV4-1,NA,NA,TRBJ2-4,CASSQPPGMGVGGKNIQYF,TGCGCCAGCAGCCAACCCCCGGGGATGGGGGTCGGAGGCAAAAACATTCAGTACTTC
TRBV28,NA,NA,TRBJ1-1,CASSFQGPEAFF,TGTGCCAGCAGTTTCCAGGGACCCGAAGCTTTCTTT
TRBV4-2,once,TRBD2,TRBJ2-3,CASSRRAGDTDTQYF,TGTGCCAGCAGCCGACGGGCGGGGGACACAGATACGCAGTATTTT
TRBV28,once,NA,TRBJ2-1,CASSPANYNEQFF,TGTGCCAGCAGTCCCGCTAACTACAATGAGCAGTTCTTC
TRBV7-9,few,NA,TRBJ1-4,CASSFSRANEKLFF,TGTGCCAGCAGCTTTAGCAGGGCTAATGAAAAACTGTTTTTT